This T cell receptor (beta chain) derives from a study of T cell repertoires in cytomegalovirus infection. Background on the study: Through public TCR beta signatures, both CMV infection and matching HLA type were indicated.

On this clonotype: Its target is not known.

Via MiXCR, TCRdb re-called the reads, giving one row per CDR3 protein. The sample has about half a million distinct CDR3 sequences; 33% are singletons. The CDR3 extends over 18 amino acids. Per the germline V gene, CDR1 is DFQATT and CDR2 is SNEGSKA (reference sequence). J gave up 1 base and V 0 bases, and 11 bases lay outside the gene matches. The study's findings and limits: Ex vivo responses were dominated by HLA-C-restricted CMV-specific TCR beta clonotypes. Cumulative public TCR beta family frequency identified carriers of CMV plus the relevant HLA.

This clonotype was obtained from a human donor in good health (CMV status not recorded). Some clones in this sample may be carry-over from other donors' samples. This material consisted of cultured PBMCs, taken from culture after CMV antigen stimulation. V is TRBV20-1 and J is TRBJ2-5, with 10 bases matching TRBD2. The CDR3 is CSARDRGTSVYFQETQYF. The CDR3 DNA follows: TGCAGTGCTAGAGATCGGGGGACTAGCGTCTACTTCCAAGAGACCCAGTACTTC.